This T cell receptor (beta chain) was documented in a study of blood T cell repertoires in COVID-19. Across the study: The United States, Italy and Spain were the sources of the acute and convalescent COVID-19 samples. In each case, the material was cDNA or gDNA derived from T cells, B-cell-depleted T cells, or PBMCs.

Germline values: CDR1 MNHEY, CDR2 SVGAGI. The CDR3 contains 14 residues. Trimming pared 2 bases from V and 2 bases from J, leaving 10 bases between. Original analysis: Reference gene primer amplification yielded estimated nucleated cell counts. TCRdb's copy holds only in-frame clones and misses some; the assay was immunoSEQ multiplex PCR. V, J and clone size were drawn from that table, and D and trimming were deduced from the DNA. The sample has around 300,000 clones; around 91% are singletons. The table lists this clone with a count of one. The source material was peripheral blood. This sequence was found in a middle-aged woman with COVID-19, enrolled during active disease. This chain links TRBV6-5 with TRBJ2-7; D is perhaps TRBD1 (6 bases). The CDR3 DNA is TGTGCCAGCAGTTACGGACAGCAGACCTACGAGCAGTACTTC. Its protein product is CASSYGQQTYEQYF.